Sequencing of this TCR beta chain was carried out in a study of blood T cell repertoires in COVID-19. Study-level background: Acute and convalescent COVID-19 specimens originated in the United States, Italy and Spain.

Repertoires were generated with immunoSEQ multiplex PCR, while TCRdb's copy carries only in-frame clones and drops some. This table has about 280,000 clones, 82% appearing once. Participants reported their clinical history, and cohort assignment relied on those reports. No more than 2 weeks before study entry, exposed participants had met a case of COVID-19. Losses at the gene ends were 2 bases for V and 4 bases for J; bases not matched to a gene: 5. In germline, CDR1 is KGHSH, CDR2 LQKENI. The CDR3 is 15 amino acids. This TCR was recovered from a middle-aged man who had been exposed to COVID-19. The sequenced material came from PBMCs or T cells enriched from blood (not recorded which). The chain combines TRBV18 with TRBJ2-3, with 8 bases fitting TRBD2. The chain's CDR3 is CASSPRAGDADTQYF. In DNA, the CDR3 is TGTGCCAGCTCACCAAGAGCGGGAGACGCAGATACGCAGTATTTT.